This T cell receptor beta chain was retrieved from a study of technical replicates of blood from several donors. Germline CDR1 and CDR2: KGHSH and LQKENI. Trimming took 3 bases from V and 0 from J, leaving 12 bases between them. CDR3 size: 16 residues. The protocol was immunoSEQ multiplex PCR, while the TCRdb copy is restricted to in-frame clones and leaves out a portion. The sample lists 75,000 to 100,000 clones, around 96% occurring once. This TCR was recovered from a human donor in good health. The sample comprised T cells isolated from PBMCs. The rearrangement links TRBV18 to TRBJ2-1, with a tentative D call TRBD2 (6 bases). CDR3 residues: CASSPSDGSSYNEQFF. Here the CDR3 DNA reads TGTGCCAGCTCACCTTCCGACGGGAGCTCCTACAATGAGCAGTTCTTC.